The 22 T cell receptor beta chains below all came from one sample that was sequenced in a study of blood T cell repertoires in COVID-19. Produced via immunoSEQ multiplex PCR; TCRdb's table is partial and in-frame only. The table records roughly 150,000 clones, 60% to 85% of them present only once. The sequencing sample was made of peripheral blood. The origin of the receptors is a man between 65 and 80 years old with acute or convalescent COVID-19.

This sequence joins TRBV28 and TRBJ1-5, with 7 nucleotides matching TRBD1. This CDR3 comprises 14 residues. Germline lookup yields CDR1 MDHEN and CDR2 SYDVKM. Trimming removed 7 bases from V and 1 base from J; junction bases left unmatched: 4. The CDR3 sequence: CASMAGGSNQPQHF. The CDR3 DNA follows: TGTGCCAGCATGGCAGGGGGGAGCAATCAGCCCCAGCATTTT.

The chain uses TRBV4-2 and TRBJ2-1; no clear D gene. Per the germline V gene, CDR1 is LGHNA and CDR2 is YNFKEQ. V lost 3 bases and J 2 bases, leaving 8 bases between the germline ends. This CDR3 is 14 amino acids long. The CDR3 DNA is TGTGCCAGCAGCCACGAGATTACCTACAATGAGCAGTTCTTC. Translating gives CASSHEITYNEQFF.

The chain combines TRBV11-2 with TRBJ2-7; 7 bases agree with TRBD2. The trim removed 5 bases at V and 4 bases at J, leaving 5 bases unmatched. The CDR3 is 13 residues long. Looked up from germline, CDR1 is SGHAT and CDR2 is FQNNGV. CDR3 coding DNA: TGTGCCAGCAGCACCGGACTAGGGTACGAGCAGTACTTC. Its translation: CASSTGLGYEQYF.

This clone has more than one count but fewer than ten. The chain has TRBV19 and TRBJ2-2; maybe TRBD2 (5 bases). V was clipped by 1 base and J by 6 bases, with 15 bases between them. The CDR3 totals 16 residues. Germline-derived CDR1 and CDR2 are LNHDA and SQIVND (reference sequence). The CDR3 DNA reads TGTGCCAGTAGTATAGGGCTAGCTTTCTACCCCGGGGAGCTGTTTTTT. Protein product: CASSIGLAFYPGELFF.

Concerning this clone: The same CDR3 is also encoded by other DNA sequences in this sample. As DNA, the CDR3 is TGCGCCAGCAGCCAAAGACAGGGGGCCTACGAGCAGTACTTC. This codes for CASSQRQGAYEQYF. The chain links TRBV4-1 to TRBJ2-7, with 9 bases aligning to TRBD1. V shed 2 bases and J 2 bases; nucleotides not matched to a gene: 1. Per germline, CDR1 MGHRA and CDR2 YSYEKL. The CDR3 is made up of 14 amino acids.

The V gene is TRBV7-2, the J gene TRBJ1-3; tentatively, D is TRBD1 (6 bases). Germline loops: CDR1 SGHTA, CDR2 FQGNSA. V lost 5 bases to trimming and J lost 2 bases, with 19 bases between them. The CDR3 contains 17 residues. This chain's CDR3 is CASSLSSGEGTGNTIYF. CDR3 coding DNA: TGTGCCAGCAGCCTTAGTTCAGGGGAAGGAACTGGAAACACCATATATTTT.

J is TRBJ2-1 and V is TRBV7-3, with TRBD1 as a possible D gene (5 bases). V was clipped by 4 bases and J by 0 bases, with 10 bases between them. The CDR3 is 15 residues long. The V gene's germline CDR1 is SGHTA and CDR2 FQGTGA. The CDR3 region is CASSSLGASYNEQFF. The DNA of the CDR3 is TGTGCCAGCAGCTCCCTAGGGGCCTCCTACAATGAGCAGTTCTTC.

The rearrangement joins TRBV15 to TRBJ1-1; the match to TRBD1 covers 7 bases. CDR3 length equals 14 residues. The germline gives CDR1 LNHNV, CDR2 YYDKDF (reference sequence). Germline trimming cut 4 bases from V and 5 bases from J; bases unmatched to any gene: 7. The CDR3 loop reads CATSTKGASTEAFF. Here the CDR3 DNA reads TGTGCCACCAGCACAAAGGGGGCGAGTACTGAAGCTTTCTTT.

The table lists this clone with a count of one. This chain joins TRBV19 and TRBJ2-4, with 7 bases identical to TRBD1. Germline V gives CDR1 LNHDA, CDR2 SQIVND (reference sequence). V was pared by 1 base and J by 0 bases, with 12 bases of the junction left unmatched. The CDR3 totals 19 residues. DNA for the CDR3: TGTGCCAGTAGTATAGCAGCCACCGGGACAGACATAGCCAAAAACATTCAGTACTTC. Translation gives CASSIAATGTDIAKNIQYF.

V and J are TRBV11-2 and TRBJ2-4, with D possibly TRBD2 on 5 matching bases. V dropped 6 bases and J dropped 6 bases, with 9 bases sitting between them. Germline V gene data show CDR1 as SGHAT and CDR2 as FQNNGV. This CDR3 has 12 amino acids. CDR3: CASREASNIQYF. CDR3 bases: TGTGCCAGCAGGGAGGCTTCAAACATTCAGTACTTC.

The chain is built from TRBV10-3 and TRBJ1-2; D is unclear. Deletions cut 6 bases from V and 8 bases from J, with 16 bases between. The CDR3 runs to 13 residues. CDR1 ENHRY and CDR2 SYGVKD come from the germline V gene. CDR3 sequence: CAISPDAFEGYTF. The CDR3 DNA follows: TGTGCCATCAGCCCCGATGCCTTCGAGGGCTACACCTTC.

The chain couples TRBV7-8 to TRBJ2-1; D may be TRBD1 (5 bases). The CDR3 totals 16 residues. Germline values: CDR1 SGHVS, CDR2 FQNEAQ. Trimming took off 2 bases at V and 0 bases at J, with 11 bases between the two ends. The CDR3 loop reads CASSLFRGSSYNEQFF. The DNA for the CDR3 is TGTGCCAGCAGCTTATTTAGGGGAAGCTCCTACAATGAGCAGTTCTTC. Looking up the rest from reference TRBV7-8 and TRBJ2-1 gives the full variable domain: GAGVSQSPRYKVAKRGQDVALRCDPISGHVSLFWYQQALGQGPEFLTYFQNEAQLDKSGLPSDRFFAERPEGSVSTLKIQRTQQEDSAVYLCASSLFRGSSYNEQFFGPGTRLTVL.

The chain uses TRBV5-1 and TRBJ2-2, with TRBD1 matching 7 bases. Germline values: CDR1 SGHRS, CDR2 YFSETQ. The V and J ends lost 4 bases and 2 bases, in that order; junction bases with no gene match: 8. CDR3 length: 16 amino acids. In nucleotides, the CDR3 is TGCGCCAGCAGCGCGACCGGGACAGTAAACACCGGGGAGCTGTTTTTT. Its translation: CASSATGTVNTGELFF.

V gene TRBV19 combines with J gene TRBJ2-1; maybe TRBD1 (5 bases). With 7 bases removed from V and 5 bases from J, the gap between germline ends came to 18 bases. This CDR3 region has 15 residues. Germline loops: CDR1 LNHDA, CDR2 SQIVND (reference sequence). The DNA of the CDR3 is TGTGCCAGTACGAAAAAACATGACAGTAACAATGAGCAGTTCTTC. Protein sequence: CASTKKHDSNNEQFF.

This clone was counted once. The chain carries TRBV28 and TRBJ1-2; D may be TRBD1 (6 bases). Trimming stripped 1 base from V and 2 bases from J, with 11 bases between. Germline V gene lookup returns CDR1 MDHEN and CDR2 SYDVKM. CDR3 length: 15 residues. CDR3 sequence (DNA): TGTGCCAGCAGTTTATCGACTACAGGGAACTATGGCTACACCTTC. Translating it yields CASSLSTTGNYGYTF.

CDR3 sequence (DNA): TGTGCCAGCAGTGACCGGACAGGGAGGTATGGCTACACCTTC. Protein sequence: CASSDRTGRYGYTF. The chain carries TRBV25-1 and TRBJ1-2; 8 bases align to TRBD1. The CDR3 is 14 residues long. J lost 5 bases, V lost 3 bases, and 5 bases had no gene match. Germline CDR1 MGHDK, CDR2 SYGVNS.

The chain employs TRBV5-4 and TRBJ2-1, with TRBD2 matching over 8 bases. This CDR3 comprises 15 residues. Looked up from germline, CDR1 is SGHNT and CDR2 is YYREEE (reference sequence). Trimming at V came to 1 base and at J to 7 bases, leaving 7 bases not matched to a gene. In DNA, the CDR3 is TGTGCCAGCAGCTTGCCGGGGGGGCCGGGGAATGAGCAGTTCTTC. Residues: CASSLPGGPGNEQFF.

This clone was detected a few times. The rearrangement uses TRBV5-1 and TRBJ2-3; TRBD2 matches 8 bases. V lost 0 bases, J lost 2 bases, and 5 bases stayed unmatched. This CDR3 spans 16 amino acids. Germline V gives CDR1 SGHRS, CDR2 YFSETQ. DNA of the CDR3: TGCGCCAGCAGCTTGGTCCTAGCGGGTTACACAGATACGCAGTATTTT. Translated, it gives CASSLVLAGYTDTQYF.

The chain is built from TRBV19 and TRBJ1-2; no clear D gene. Germline V gene data show CDR1 as LNHDA and CDR2 as SQIVND (reference sequence). The CDR3 covers 14 residues. V lost 0 bases and J 2 bases, leaving 7 bases between the germline ends. CDR3 DNA: TGTGCCAGTAGTATAGAGTCAGAAAACTATGGCTACACCTTC. It yields the protein CASSIESENYGYTF.

The chain carries TRBV9 and TRBJ2-4; D possibly corresponds to TRBD2 (6 bases). Looked up from germline, CDR1 is SGDLS and CDR2 is YYNGEE. V shed 6 bases and J shed 9 bases, with 16 bases lying between them. The CDR3 sequence is 13 residues long. The CDR3 nucleotides read TGTGCCAGCAACGGAGGGGCCTCAACCATTCAGTACTTC. It yields the protein CASNGGASTIQYF.

The V call is TRBV9, the J call TRBJ2-7; D may be TRBD2 (7 bases). V lost 1 base to trimming and J lost 6 bases, with 11 bases between them. This CDR3 has 13 residues. Germline V CDR1 and CDR2: SGDLS, YYNGEE. For the CDR3, the DNA is TGTGCCAGCAGCGTAACAGGGAGGGGCGAGCAGTACTTC. Amino acid sequence: CASSVTGRGEQYF.

The chain is built from TRBV5-4 and TRBJ2-2, with D possibly TRBD1 on 6 matching bases. The CDR3 length is 14 residues. Germline V lookup: CDR1 SGHNT, CDR2 YYREEE (reference sequence). V lost 3 bases and J lost 4, with 10 bases in between. The CDR3 DNA follows: TGTGCCAGCAGCTCGGCAGGGGCCACCGGGGAGCTGTTTTTT. It encodes CASSSAGATGELFF.